Following are 25 T cell receptor beta chains from one sample sequenced in a study of CD8 T cells in Susac syndrome. RNA totalling about 0.45 to 1 ug underwent reverse transcription with random hexamers. Each CDR3 protein is one row after TCRdb ran MiXCR on the immunoSEQ multiplex PCR reads. The sample holds 70,000 to 100,000 distinct CDR3 sequences, about 93% seen once. Sequencing used CD8+ T cells from PBMCs. The receptors derive from a human donor in good health.

V is TRBV6-5 and J is TRBJ2-7; D not certain. Trimming took off 5 bases at V and 2 bases at J, with 7 bases between the two ends. The germline V gene encodes CDR1 MNHEY and CDR2 SVGAGI. The CDR3 contains 12 residues. For the CDR3, the DNA is TGTGCCAGCAGTGGTTCTCCCTACGAGCAGTACTTC. It translates to CASSGSPYEQYF.

The chain couples TRBV10-3 to TRBJ1-6; D is unresolved. Trimming shortened V by 0 bases and J by 6 bases, and 12 bases separated the two germline ends. Germline lookup yields CDR1 ENHRY and CDR2 SYGVKD. CDR3 length equals 16 residues. The CDR3 bases are TGTGCCATCAGTGAGTCGAGGGCAGACTCTAATTCACCCCTCCACTTT. This translates into CAISESRADSNSPLHF.

The chain joins TRBV29-1 to TRBJ1-2; D may be TRBD1 (5 bases). CDR1 and CDR2 from the germline V gene are SQVTM and ANQGSEA. Trimming removed 5 bases at V and 8 bases at J, with 18 bases between. This CDR3 spans 13 amino acids. DNA of the CDR3: TGCAGCGTTACCCCCGGGACGGGAGGGGGCTACACCTTC. It yields the protein CSVTPGTGGGYTF. Together with reference TRBV29-1 and TRBJ1-2, the CDR3 gives the full variable domain: SAVISQKPSRDICQRGTSLTIQCQVDSQVTMMFWYRQQPGQSLTLIATANQGSEATYESGFVIDKFPISRPNLTFSTLTVSNMSPEDSSIYLCSVTPGTGGGYTFGSGTRLTVV.

J is TRBJ2-2 and V is TRBV10-3; a possible D gene is TRBD1 (5 bases). Germline CDR1 reads ENHRY; CDR2 reads SYGVKD. V shed 2 bases and J shed 5 bases, with 12 bases lying between them. This CDR3 is 15 amino acids long. DNA of the CDR3: TGTGCCATCAGTGAGCCAGGGTCGTGGACCGGGGAGCTGTTTTTT. This encodes CAISEPGSWTGELFF.

CDR3 nucleotide sequence: TGTGCCAGCAGCTTAGCGGGGGAGAGCTCCTACAATGAGCAGTTCTTC. Protein product: CASSLAGESSYNEQFF. The chain links TRBV7-8 to TRBJ2-1; D is possibly TRBD1 or TRBD2 (5 bases each). This CDR3 is built from 16 residues. Per the germline V gene, CDR1 is SGHVS and CDR2 is FQNEAQ. Trimming removed 0 bases from V and 0 bases from J, with 9 bases in between.

The chain is built from TRBV6-2 or TRBV6-3 and TRBJ1-1; D is ambiguous. The ends were cut back, 3 bases at V and 2 bases at J, with 7 bases in the middle. Germline lookup yields CDR1 MNHEY and CDR2 SVGEGT. CDR3 length equals 13 residues. The CDR3 DNA sequence: TGTGCCAGCAGTTATAATGGAAACACTGAAGCTTTCTTT. Its protein product is CASSYNGNTEAFF.

V and J are TRBV3-1 and TRBJ2-7, with D uncertain. Germline CDR1 is LGHDT and CDR2 is YNNKEL (reference sequence). V was shortened by 6 bases and J by 1 base, with 16 bases between the two germline ends. The CDR3 totals 15 residues. CDR3 DNA: TGTGCCAGCAGTCCAAGGAGCCGCAGGTCCTACGAGCAGTACTTC. As protein: CASSPRSRRSYEQYF.

The V and J genes are TRBV13 and TRBJ2-3; 14 nucleotides match TRBD2. The CDR3 sequence is 17 residues long. The J segment lost 2 bases and the V segment lost 5 bases, leaving 6 bases of the junction unmatched. CDR1 is PRHDT and CDR2 is FYEKMQ in the germline V gene (reference sequence). The DNA of the CDR3 is TGTGCCAGCAGCCCCCGGACTAGCGGGGGGCCCACAGATACGCAGTATTTT. Encoded protein: CASSPRTSGGPTDTQYF.

The chain employs TRBV30 and TRBJ1-1; 11 nucleotides align to TRBD1. This CDR3 contains 14 residues. Germline CDR1 GTSNPN, CDR2 SVGIG (reference sequence). V lost 2 bases, J lost 4 bases, and 3 bases stayed unmatched. The CDR3 loop is CAWSTGQGGTEAFF. DNA for the CDR3: TGTGCCTGGAGTACGGGACAGGGGGGCACTGAAGCTTTCTTT. The whole variable domain, remainder taken from reference TRBV30 and TRBJ1-1, is SQTIHQWPATLVQPVGSPLSLECTVEGTSNPNLYWYRQAAGRGLQLLFYSVGIGQISSEVPQNLSASRPQDRQFILSSKKLLLSDSGFYLCAWSTGQGGTEAFFGQGTRLTVV.

This clonotype was seen once. The J gene is TRBJ1-5, the V gene TRBV20-1; D is undetermined. The CDR3 loop spans 15 amino acids. Germline V gene sequence: CDR1 DFQATT, CDR2 SNEGSKA (reference sequence). The ends were cut back, 0 bases at V and 11 bases at J, with 20 bases in the middle. The CDR3, as DNA: TGCAGTGCTAGAGATTTCAACCGGGAACGAGCGACCCAGCATTTT. Amino acid sequence: CSARDFNRERATQHF.

This clonotype came up a few times. The gene calls are TRBV18 and TRBJ1-1; possibly TRBD1 for D (6 bases). Germline V gene lookup returns CDR1 KGHSH and CDR2 LQKENI. CDR3 size: 14 residues. Trimming stripped 2 bases from V and 1 base from J, with 8 bases between. Here the CDR3 DNA reads TGTGCCAGCTCACCAAGGACAGAGAACACTGAAGCTTTCTTT. Amino acids: CASSPRTENTEAFF.

The chain combines TRBV13 with TRBJ1-6; D is uncertain. This CDR3 has 12 amino acids. V was trimmed by 3 bases and J by 6 bases, leaving 3 bases between them. Per germline, CDR1 PRHDT and CDR2 FYEKMQ (reference sequence). CDR3 loop: CASSFGNSPLHF. The CDR3 bases are TGTGCCAGCAGCTTCGGTAATTCACCCCTCCACTTT.

This clonotype has only one observation. The V call is TRBV29-1, the J call TRBJ1-2; 8 bases line up with TRBD1. With V trimmed by 7 bases and J by 6 bases, 7 bases remained unmatched. This CDR3 is 12 amino acids long. The germline V gene encodes CDR1 SQVTM and CDR2 ANQGSEA. CDR3 coding DNA: TGCAGCGGATGGACAGGGCTGGATGGCTACACCTTC. Its protein product is CSGWTGLDGYTF.

The chain employs TRBV7-9 and TRBJ1-4; D may be TRBD1 (5 bases). Germline CDR1 and CDR2: SEHNR and FQNEAQ (reference sequence). This CDR3 comprises 15 residues. The V end was cut by 4 bases, the J end by 8 bases, with 17 bases between. This chain's CDR3 is CASSSSGGSGEKLFF. CDR3 nucleotide sequence: TGTGCCAGCAGCTCATCGGGGGGATCGGGGGAAAAACTGTTTTTT. Using reference TRBV7-9 and TRBJ1-4 for the parts outside the CDR3, the full variable domain is DTGVSQNPRHKITKRGQNVTFRCDPISEHNRLYWYRQTLGQGPEFLTYFQNEAQLEKSRLLSDRFSAERPKGSFSTLEIQRTEQGDSAMYLCASSSSGGSGEKLFFGSGTQLSVL.

CDR3 in amino acids: CASRSGLTDTQYF. CDR3 DNA: TGTGCCAGCCGTAGCGGTCTCACAGATACGCAGTATTTT. The chain employs TRBV6-5 and TRBJ2-3; TRBD2 is a possible D gene (6 bases). V lost 8 bases to trimming and J lost 2 bases, with 11 bases between them. Germline assignment: CDR1 MNHEY and CDR2 SVGAGI. The CDR3 totals 13 residues.

The J gene is TRBJ1-4, the V gene TRBV7-9, with 8 nucleotides matching TRBD1. Per the germline V gene, CDR1 is SEHNR and CDR2 is FQNEAQ (reference sequence). J was trimmed by 2 bases and V by 4 bases; bases with no gene match: 9. This CDR3 contains 17 residues. The CDR3 DNA reads TGTGCCAGCAGCTGGACAGGGCGTGGTGGGACTAATGAAAAACTGTTTTTT. Translated: CASSWTGRGGTNEKLFF.

J is TRBJ2-5 and V is TRBV6-5; 8 positions match TRBD1. The V segment lost 8 bases and the J segment 4 bases; nucleotides outside the gene matches: 12. Germline-derived CDR1 and CDR2 are MNHEY and SVGAGI. The CDR3 has 15 amino acids. The CDR3 nucleotides read TGTGCCAGCGGACCGAGGGACAGGCGTTTAGAGACCCAGTACTTC. Protein: CASGPRDRRLETQYF.

This rearrangement joins TRBV18 to TRBJ2-3; possibly TRBD1 for D (6 bases). The CDR3 totals 13 residues. Trimming shortened V by 2 bases and J by 4 bases, and 7 bases separated the two germline ends. CDR1 and CDR2 from the germline V gene are KGHSH and LQKENI. CDR3 protein: CASSPEGADTQYF. The CDR3, as DNA: TGTGCCAGCTCACCAGAGGGGGCAGATACGCAGTATTTT.

For the CDR3, the DNA is TGCGCCAGCAGCGAGGGACTAGCACCGGGCCCAGATACGCAGTATTTT. Encoded protein: CASSEGLAPGPDTQYF. The V and J genes are TRBV5-1 and TRBJ2-3; 9 bases fit TRBD2. Germline V gene sequence: CDR1 SGHRS, CDR2 YFSETQ. The ends lost 4 bases at V and 4 bases at J; junction bases unmatched: 10. This CDR3 is 16 amino acids long.

J is TRBJ2-6 and V is TRBV27, with TRBD1 identical over 8 bases. Germline V gene data show CDR1 as MNHEY and CDR2 as SMNVEV (reference sequence). There are 17 residues in the CDR3. V trimming: 5 bases; J trimming: 3 bases; junction bases outside the gene matches: 9. The CDR3 sequence is CASSVGQASGGANVLTF. The CDR3 region has the DNA TGTGCCAGCAGTGTGGGACAGGCGTCCGGTGGGGCCAACGTCCTGACTTTC.

The genes are TRBV13 and TRBJ2-4; TRBD1 matches at 7 bases. Germline CDR1 is PRHDT and CDR2 is FYEKMQ (reference sequence). This CDR3 has 14 amino acids. V lost 1 base and J lost 12; bases outside the gene matches: 9. This chain's CDR3 is CASSLEKGANGQYF. The CDR3 DNA follows: TGTGCCAGCAGCTTAGAGAAGGGGGCTAACGGTCAGTACTTC. Based on the CDR3 plus reference TRBV13 and TRBJ2-4, the full variable domain is AAGVIQSPRHLIKEKRETATLKCYPIPRHDTVYWYQQGPGQDPQFLISFYEKMQSDKGSIPDRFSAQQFSDYHSELNMSSLELGDSALYFCASSLEKGANGQYFGAGTRLSVL.

The rearrangement uses TRBV7-9 and TRBJ2-7; no firm D call. Per the germline V gene, CDR1 is SEHNR and CDR2 is FQNEAQ (reference sequence). The length of the CDR3 is 12 residues. Trimming took 4 bases from V and 2 from J, leaving 6 bases between them. Here the CDR3 reads CASSWGTYEQYF. The DNA for the CDR3 is TGTGCCAGCAGCTGGGGAACCTACGAGCAGTACTTC.

The V call is TRBV5-6, the J call TRBJ2-7, with 10 positions matching TRBD2. The length of the CDR3 is 15 residues. V gave up 2 bases and J gave up 3 bases; unmatched junction bases: 5. The germline gives CDR1 SGHDT, CDR2 YYEEEE. The CDR3 DNA reads as TGTGCCAGCAGCTTTAGCGGGGGGCCCTTCTACGAGCAGTACTTC. Encoded protein: CASSFSGGPFYEQYF.

The chain employs TRBV13 and TRBJ2-1; perhaps TRBD2 as D (5 bases). This CDR3 spans 15 amino acids. Deletions cut 5 bases from V and 16 bases from J, with 27 bases between. From germline, CDR1 is PRHDT and CDR2 FYEKMQ (reference sequence). The CDR3 loop is CASSPGGVGYNERFF. CDR3 nucleotide sequence: TGTGCCAGCAGCCCCGGAGGAGTGGGCTACAATGAGCGTTTCTTC.

The rearrangement joins TRBV3-1 to TRBJ2-5; no clear D gene. CDR3 size: 12 residues. Trimming took off 3 bases at V and 3 bases at J, with 5 bases between the two ends. Germline CDR1 reads LGHDT; CDR2 reads YNNKEL (reference sequence). The CDR3 is CASSQWEETQYF. In nucleotides, the CDR3 is TGTGCCAGCAGCCAGTGGGAAGAGACCCAGTACTTC.